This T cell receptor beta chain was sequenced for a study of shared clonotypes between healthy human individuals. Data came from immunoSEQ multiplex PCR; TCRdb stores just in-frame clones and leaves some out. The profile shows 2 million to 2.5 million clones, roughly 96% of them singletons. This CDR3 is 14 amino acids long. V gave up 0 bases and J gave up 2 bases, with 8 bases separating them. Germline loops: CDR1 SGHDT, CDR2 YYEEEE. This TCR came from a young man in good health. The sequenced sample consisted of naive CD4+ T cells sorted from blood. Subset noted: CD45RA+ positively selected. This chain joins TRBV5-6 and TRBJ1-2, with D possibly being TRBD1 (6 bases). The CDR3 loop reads CASSLVQGNYGYTF. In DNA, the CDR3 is TGTGCCAGCAGCTTGGTCCAGGGGAACTATGGCTACACCTTC.